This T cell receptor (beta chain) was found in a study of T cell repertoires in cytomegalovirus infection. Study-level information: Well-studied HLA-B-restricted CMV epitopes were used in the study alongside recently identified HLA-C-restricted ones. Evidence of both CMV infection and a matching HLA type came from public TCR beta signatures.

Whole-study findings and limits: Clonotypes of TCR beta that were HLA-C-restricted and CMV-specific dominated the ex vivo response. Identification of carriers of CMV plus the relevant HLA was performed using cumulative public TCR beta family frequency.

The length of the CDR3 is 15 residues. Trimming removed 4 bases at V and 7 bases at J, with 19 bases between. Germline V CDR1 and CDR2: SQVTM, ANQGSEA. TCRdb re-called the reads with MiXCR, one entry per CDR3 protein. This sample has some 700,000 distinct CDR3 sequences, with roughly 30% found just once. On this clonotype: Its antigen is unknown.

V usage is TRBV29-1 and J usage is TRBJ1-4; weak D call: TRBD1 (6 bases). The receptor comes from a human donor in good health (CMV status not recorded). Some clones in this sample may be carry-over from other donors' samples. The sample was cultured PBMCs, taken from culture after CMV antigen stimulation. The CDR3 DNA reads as TGCAGCGTTGGGGCACCCCCGGGGGCGGTTGAAAAACTGTTTTTT. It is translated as CSVGAPPGAVEKLFF. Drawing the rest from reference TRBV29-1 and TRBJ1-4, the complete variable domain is SAVISQKPSRDICQRGTSLTIQCQVDSQVTMMFWYRQQPGQSLTLIATANQGSEATYESGFVIDKFPISRPNLTFSTLTVSNMSPEDSSIYLCSVGAPPGAVEKLFFGSGTQLSVL.